This TCR beta chain was captured by sequencing in a study of T cells in localized non-small cell lung cancer. Findings and caveats of the study: There was an association of higher blood T cell density with longer overall survival. Uninvolved adjacent lung showed higher T cell clonality than tumor. Adjacent lung had a median roughly 58 of the 100 largest tumor clones.

The germline gives CDR1 LNHDA, CDR2 SQIVND (reference sequence). The CDR3 totals 14 residues. V shed 4 bases and J shed 4 bases, with 13 bases lying between them. TCRdb's copy holds only in-frame clones and misses some; the assay was immunoSEQ multiplex PCR. The sample has 30,000 to 40,000 clones; roughly 82% are singletons. A word on this clone: Its target is unknown.

This sample comprised peripheral blood, obtained before any cancer treatment. The sequence derives from a male donor aged 60 or over with stage III squamous cell lung carcinoma. The chain employs TRBV19 and TRBJ1-2, with a possible D match to TRBD1 (5 bases). The CDR3 is CASSRDLTSYGYTF. The CDR3 nucleotides read TGTGCCAGTAGTAGGGACCTAACTAGCTATGGCTACACCTTC.